The rows below give T cell receptor beta chains drawn from one sample of a study of blood T cells in healthy people across ages. MiXCR, applied by TCRdb to the 5' RACE reads, yields one record per CDR3 protein. This table holds approximately 810,000 distinct CDR3 sequences, 35% to 40% found once. Material: blood. The receptors were sampled from a young man in good health. Each CDR3 is given with its conserved first and last residue. A D gene is named only where the DNA matches it firmly. Rows may omit the clone size; those that give it use once, few, many or a size class.

.,many,TRBJ2-4,TRBV7-2,CASSYRTGQSVQYF,TGTGCCAGCAGCTACAGAACTGGACAGTCGGTTCAGTACTTC
TRBD2,.,TRBJ2-3,TRBV7-2,CASSLYERGAYTDTQYF,TGCGCCAGCAGCTTATATGAGCGGGGGGCATACACAGATACGCAGTATTTT
.,.,TRBJ2-7,TRBV21-1,CASSIPSRVVCNEQYF,TGTGCCAGCAGCATACCATCCAGGGTGGTCTGCAATGAGCAGTACTTC
.,.,TRBJ1-2,TRBV10-3,CATTREARTLANYGYTF,TGTGCCACCACCAGGGAGGCAAGGACGCTCGCTAACTATGGCTACACCTTC
.,.,TRBJ2-5,TRBV12-3/TRBV12-4,CASSRTGNQETQYF,TGTGCCAGCAGTCGCACGGGGAACCAAGAGACCCAGTACTTC
.,many,TRBJ2-7,TRBV12-3/TRBV12-4,CASSSPGHPYEQYF,TGTGCCAGCAGTTCCCCGGGACACCCCTACGAGCAGTACTTC
TRBD2,few,TRBJ2-1,TRBV6-2/TRBV6-3,CASSFPGGPENEQFF,TGTGCCAGCAGTTTTCCGGGGGGGCCAGAGAATGAGCAGTTCTTC
.,few,TRBJ1-1,TRBV6-2/TRBV6-3,CASRITEGTEAFF,TGTGCCAGCAGGATTACGGAGGGGACTGAAGCTTTCTTT
.,few,TRBJ2-3,TRBV20-1,CSAKPSIGRDTKYF,TGCAGTGCTAAACCCAGTATCGGCCGAGATACGAAGTATTTT
.,.,TRBJ1-1,TRBV6-1,CASSRMTNPNTEAFF,TGTGCCAGCAGTCGGATGACTAACCCGAACACTGAAGCTTTCTTT
.,few,TRBJ2-6,TRBV15,CATSRQSGANVLTF,TGTGCCACCAGCAGGCAGTCTGGGGCCAACGTCCTGACTTTC
.,.,TRBJ2-1,TRBV20-1,CSAEVDSMDEQFF,TGCAGTGCTGAAGTGGATTCGATGGATGAGCAGTTCTTC
.,.,TRBJ1-5,TRBV7-2,CASNLGGNQPQHF,TGTGCCAGCAACTTAGGGGGGAATCAGCCCCAGCATTTT
.,many,TRBJ2-3,TRBV4-1,CASSTQWASTDTQYF,TGCGCCAGCAGCACCCAGTGGGCTAGCACAGATACGCAGTATTTT
.,few,TRBJ2-5,TRBV28,CASSVDTVTQYF,TGTGCCAGCAGCGTGGACACGGTCACCCAGTACTTC
TRBD1,few,TRBJ2-7,TRBV6-2/TRBV6-3,CASSYPDRGLNEQYF,TGTGCCAGCAGTTACCCGGACAGGGGGCTTAACGAGCAGTACTTC
.,.,TRBJ2-1,TRBV12-3/TRBV12-4,CASSQPPGDEQFF,TGTGCCAGCAGCCAACCCCCGGGCGATGAGCAGTTCTTC
.,.,TRBJ1-4,TRBV5-1,CASSSDRVNEKLFF,TGCGCCAGCAGCTCGGACAGAGTTAATGAAAAACTGTTTTTT
TRBD1,.,TRBJ2-4,TRBV6-6,CASSYGGQGGGIQYF,TGTGCCAGCAGTTACGGGGGACAGGGTGGTGGTATTCAGTACTTC
.,.,TRBJ1-2,TRBV20-1,CSATYTFAGHTNYGYTF,TGCAGTGCTACCTATACCTTCGCCGGACACACTAACTATGGCTACACCTTC
.,many,TRBJ2-1,TRBV7-9,CASTPYNEQFF,TGTGCCAGCACGCCCTACAATGAGCAGTTCTTC
.,.,TRBJ1-1,TRBV20-1,CSAGSDSTEAFF,TGCAGTGCCGGTTCGGACTCAACTGAAGCTTTCTTT
.,many,TRBJ2-1,TRBV12-3/TRBV12-4,CASSFTGNEQFF,TGTGCCAGCAGTTTTACAGGGAATGAGCAGTTCTTC
.,.,TRBJ2-5,TRBV4-1,CASSQDQTQYF,TGCGCCAGCAGCCAAGATCAGACCCAGTACTTC
TRBD2,many,TRBJ2-1,TRBV12-3/TRBV12-4,CASSFAGLAGSSYNEQFF,TGTGCCAGCAGTTTCGCGGGACTAGCGGGGAGCTCCTACAATGAGCAGTTCTTC
.,few,TRBJ1-1,TRBV27,CASSYGGNKAFF,TGTGCCAGCAGTTACGGGGGAAATAAAGCTTTCTTT
.,.,TRBJ2-1,TRBV19,CASTGDPWYNEQFF,TGTGCCAGTACTGGGGATCCCTGGTACAATGAGCAGTTCTTC
.,.,TRBJ2-5,TRBV6-2/TRBV6-3,CASSYPSISGGFQETQYF,TGTGCCAGCAGTTACCCCTCGATATCCGGGGGATTTCAAGAGACCCAGTACTTC
.,once,TRBJ2-5,TRBV20-1,CSASSLVETQYF,TGCAGTGCTAGTTCCCTTGTGGAGACCCAGTACTTC
TRBD1,.,TRBJ1-1,TRBV7-9,CASSLEGQMNTEAFF,TGTGCCAGCAGCTTAGAGGGACAGATGAACACTGAAGCTTTCTTT
TRBD1,.,TRBJ2-7,TRBV12-3/TRBV12-4,CASSFGQGGQYF,TGTGCCAGCAGTTTCGGACAGGGGGGGCAGTACTTC
.,.,TRBJ1-3,TRBV6-1,CASSQRSTVSSGNTIYF,TGTGCCAGCAGCCAAAGAAGTACGGTGAGCTCTGGAAACACCATATATTTT